This TCR beta chain emerged from a study of control samples from healthy donors and cancer patients. TCRdb's table, derived via immunoSEQ multiplex PCR, lists solely in-frame clones and lacks some. The sample records some 74,000 clones, about 94% being singletons. The CDR3 is 16 amino acids. Trimming took 4 bases from V and 5 from J, leaving 15 bases between them. Germline V gene data show CDR1 as MGHRA and CDR2 as YSYEKL. Sequencing input: blood. The V and J genes are TRBV4-1 and TRBJ1-6; the D gene is possibly TRBD1 (5 bases). The clonotype originates from a woman aged 25 to 39 in good health. CDR3 nucleotides: TGCGCCAGCAGCCCGCGGGACGGTTTAGATAATTCACCCCTCCACTTT. Residues: CASSPRDGLDNSPLHF.